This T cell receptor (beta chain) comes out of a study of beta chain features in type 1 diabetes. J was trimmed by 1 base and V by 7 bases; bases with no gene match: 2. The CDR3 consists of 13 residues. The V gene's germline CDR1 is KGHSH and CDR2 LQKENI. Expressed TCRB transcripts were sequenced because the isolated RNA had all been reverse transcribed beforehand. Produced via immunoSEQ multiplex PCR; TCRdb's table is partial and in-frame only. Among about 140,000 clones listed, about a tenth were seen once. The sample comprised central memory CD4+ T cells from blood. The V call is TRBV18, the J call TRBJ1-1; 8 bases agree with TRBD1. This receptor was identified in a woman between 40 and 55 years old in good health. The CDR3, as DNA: TGTGCCAGCTTCACAGGGGGGAACACTGAAGCTTTCTTT. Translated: CASFTGGNTEAFF.